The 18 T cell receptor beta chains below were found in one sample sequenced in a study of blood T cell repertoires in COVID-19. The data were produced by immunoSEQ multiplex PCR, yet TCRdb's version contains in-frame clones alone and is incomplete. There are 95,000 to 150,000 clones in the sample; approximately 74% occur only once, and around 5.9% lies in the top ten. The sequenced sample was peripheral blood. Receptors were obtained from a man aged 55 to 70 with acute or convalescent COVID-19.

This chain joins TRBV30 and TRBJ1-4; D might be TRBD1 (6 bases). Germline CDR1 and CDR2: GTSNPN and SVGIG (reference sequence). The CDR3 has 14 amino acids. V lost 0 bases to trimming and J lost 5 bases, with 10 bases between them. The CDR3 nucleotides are TGTGCCTGGAGTGTACAGGGCCGAAATGAAAAACTGTTTTTT. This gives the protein CAWSVQGRNEKLFF.

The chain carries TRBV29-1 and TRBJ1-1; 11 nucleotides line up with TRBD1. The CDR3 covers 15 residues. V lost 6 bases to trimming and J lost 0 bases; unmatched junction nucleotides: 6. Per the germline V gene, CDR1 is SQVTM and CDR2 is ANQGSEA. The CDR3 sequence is CSVGTGGPMNTEAFF. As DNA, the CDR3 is TGCAGCGTCGGGACAGGGGGACCCATGAACACTGAAGCTTTCTTT.

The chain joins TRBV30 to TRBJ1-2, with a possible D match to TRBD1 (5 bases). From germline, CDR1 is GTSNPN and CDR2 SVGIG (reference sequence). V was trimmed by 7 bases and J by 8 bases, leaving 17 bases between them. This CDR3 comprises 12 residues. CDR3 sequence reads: CAYRRDREGYTF. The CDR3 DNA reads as TGTGCCTACAGAAGGGACCGGGAGGGCTACACCTTC.

The CDR3 loop reads CASSYGLVRSTDTQYF. The CDR3 region has the DNA TGCGCCAGCAGCTACGGACTAGTTAGAAGCACAGATACGCAGTATTTT. The rearrangement joins TRBV5-1 to TRBJ2-3; 7 nucleotides match TRBD2. The CDR3 length is 16 residues. After removal of 3 bases from V and 0 bases from J, the junction contained 7 bases not matched to a gene. The germline V gene has CDR1 SGHRS and CDR2 YFSETQ.

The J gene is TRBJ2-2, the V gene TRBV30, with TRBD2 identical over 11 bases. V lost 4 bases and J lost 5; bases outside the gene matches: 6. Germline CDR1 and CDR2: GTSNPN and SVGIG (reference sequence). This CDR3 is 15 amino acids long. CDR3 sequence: CAWKRLAGGTGELFF. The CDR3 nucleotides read TGTGCCTGGAAGAGGCTAGCGGGAGGTACCGGGGAGCTGTTTTTT.

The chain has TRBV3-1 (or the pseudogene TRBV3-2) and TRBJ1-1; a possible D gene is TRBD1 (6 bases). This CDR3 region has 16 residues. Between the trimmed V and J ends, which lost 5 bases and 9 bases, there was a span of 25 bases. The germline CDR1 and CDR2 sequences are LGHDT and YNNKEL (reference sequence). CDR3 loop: CASSINTGQVLPQAFF. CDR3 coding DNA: TGTGCCAGCAGCATAAACACGGGACAAGTGTTACCCCAAGCTTTCTTT.

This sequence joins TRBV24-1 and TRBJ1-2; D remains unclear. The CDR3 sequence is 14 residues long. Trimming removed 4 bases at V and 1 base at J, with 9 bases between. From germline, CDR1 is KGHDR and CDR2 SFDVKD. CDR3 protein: CATSENFRNYGYTF. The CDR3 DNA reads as TGTGCCACCAGTGAAAACTTCCGTAACTATGGCTACACCTTC.

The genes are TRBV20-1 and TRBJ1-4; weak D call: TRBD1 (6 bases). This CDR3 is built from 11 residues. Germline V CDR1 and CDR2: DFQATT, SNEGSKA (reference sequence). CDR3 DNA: TGCAGGCCAGCAGGGGATGAAAAACTGTTTTTT. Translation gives CRPAGDEKLFF.

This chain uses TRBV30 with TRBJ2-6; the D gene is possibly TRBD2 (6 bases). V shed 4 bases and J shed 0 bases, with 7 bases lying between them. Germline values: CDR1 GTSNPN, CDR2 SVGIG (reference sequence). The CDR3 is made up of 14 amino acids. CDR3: CAWMGGSGANVLTF. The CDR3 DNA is TGTGCCTGGATGGGAGGCTCTGGGGCCAACGTCCTGACTTTC.

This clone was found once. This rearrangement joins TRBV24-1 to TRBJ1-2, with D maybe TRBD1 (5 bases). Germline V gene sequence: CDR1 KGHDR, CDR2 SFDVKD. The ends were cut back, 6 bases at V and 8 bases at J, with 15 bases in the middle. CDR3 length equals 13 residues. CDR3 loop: CATSTGLASGYTF. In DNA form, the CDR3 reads TGTGCCACCAGTACAGGTCTGGCGAGCGGCTACACCTTC.

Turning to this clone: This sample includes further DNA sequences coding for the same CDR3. The CDR3 loop reads CASSQNGQGVYGYTF. Here the CDR3 DNA reads TGTGCCAGCAGCCAAAACGGACAGGGCGTCTATGGCTACACCTTC. The chain couples TRBV3-1 (or the pseudogene TRBV3-2) to TRBJ1-2; TRBD1 matches 8 bases. The germline gives CDR1 LGHDT, CDR2 YNNKEL (reference sequence). Trimming cost V 2 bases and J 4 bases; bases outside gene matches: 6. The CDR3 totals 15 residues.

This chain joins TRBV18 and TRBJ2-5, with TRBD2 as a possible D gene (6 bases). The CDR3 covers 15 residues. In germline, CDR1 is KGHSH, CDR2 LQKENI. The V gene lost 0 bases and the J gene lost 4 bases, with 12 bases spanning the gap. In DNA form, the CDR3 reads TGTGCCAGCTCACCACCGGAGGGAATCCGAGAGACCCAGTACTTC. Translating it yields CASSPPEGIRETQYF.

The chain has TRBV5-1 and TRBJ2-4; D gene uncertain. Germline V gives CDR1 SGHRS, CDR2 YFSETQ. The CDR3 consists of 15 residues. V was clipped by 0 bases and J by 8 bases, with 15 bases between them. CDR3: CASSLALGTMDIQYF. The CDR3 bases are TGCGCCAGCAGCTTGGCCCTCGGTACGATGGACATTCAGTACTTC.

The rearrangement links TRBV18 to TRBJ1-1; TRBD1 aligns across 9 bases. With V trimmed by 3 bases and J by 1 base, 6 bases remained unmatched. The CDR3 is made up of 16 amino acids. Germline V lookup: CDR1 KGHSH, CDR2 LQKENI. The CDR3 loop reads CASSPNQQGANTEAFF. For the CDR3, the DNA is TGTGCCAGCTCACCCAACCAACAGGGGGCGAACACTGAAGCTTTCTTT.

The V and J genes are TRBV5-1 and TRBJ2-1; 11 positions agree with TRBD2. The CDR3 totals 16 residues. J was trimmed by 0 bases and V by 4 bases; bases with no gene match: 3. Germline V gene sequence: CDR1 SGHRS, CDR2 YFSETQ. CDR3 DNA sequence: TGCGCCAGCAGCCTACTAGCGGGGGCCTCCTACAATGAGCAGTTCTTC. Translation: CASSLLAGASYNEQFF.

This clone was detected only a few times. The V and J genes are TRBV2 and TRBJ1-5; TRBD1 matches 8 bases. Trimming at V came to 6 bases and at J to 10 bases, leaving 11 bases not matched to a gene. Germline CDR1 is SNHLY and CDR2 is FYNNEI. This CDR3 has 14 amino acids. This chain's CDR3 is CASRDLGTGGPQHF. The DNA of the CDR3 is TGTGCCAGCAGGGACCTAGGGACAGGAGGTCCCCAGCATTTT.

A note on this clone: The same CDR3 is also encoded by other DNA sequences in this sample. The CDR3 protein is CSVERGNYGYTF. DNA of the CDR3: TGCAGCGTTGAACGAGGGAACTATGGCTACACCTTC. The V call is TRBV29-1, the J call TRBJ1-2, with D unclear. Trimming removed 2 bases at V and 2 bases at J, with 6 bases between. Per germline, CDR1 SQVTM and CDR2 ANQGSEA. This CDR3 is 12 amino acids long.

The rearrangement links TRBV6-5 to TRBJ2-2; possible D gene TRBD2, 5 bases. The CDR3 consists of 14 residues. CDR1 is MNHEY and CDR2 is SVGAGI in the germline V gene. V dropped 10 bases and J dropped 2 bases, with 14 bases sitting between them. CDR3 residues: CAIPRGQNTGELFF. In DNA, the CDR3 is TGTGCCATACCCAGAGGGCAAAACACCGGGGAGCTGTTTTTT.